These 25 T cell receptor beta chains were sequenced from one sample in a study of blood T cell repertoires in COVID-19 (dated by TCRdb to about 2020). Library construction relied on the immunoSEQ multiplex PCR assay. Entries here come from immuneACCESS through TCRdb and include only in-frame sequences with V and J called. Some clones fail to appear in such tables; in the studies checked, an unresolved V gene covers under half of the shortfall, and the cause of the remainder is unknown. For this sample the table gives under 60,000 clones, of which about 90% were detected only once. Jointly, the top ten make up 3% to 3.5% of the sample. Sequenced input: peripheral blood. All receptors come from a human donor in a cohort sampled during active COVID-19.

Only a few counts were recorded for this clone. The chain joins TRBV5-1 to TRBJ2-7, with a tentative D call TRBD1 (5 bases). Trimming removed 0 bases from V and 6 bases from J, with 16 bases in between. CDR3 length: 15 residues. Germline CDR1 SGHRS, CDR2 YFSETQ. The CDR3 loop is CASSLEPGIRGEQYF. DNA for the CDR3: TGCGCCAGCAGCTTGGAACCAGGGATCAGAGGCGAGCAGTACTTC.

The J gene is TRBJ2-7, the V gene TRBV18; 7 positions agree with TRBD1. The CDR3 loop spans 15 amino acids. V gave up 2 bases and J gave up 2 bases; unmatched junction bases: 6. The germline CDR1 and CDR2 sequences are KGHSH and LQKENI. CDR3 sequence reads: CASSPSTGPTYEQYF. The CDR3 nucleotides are TGTGCCAGCTCACCATCGACAGGGCCGACCTACGAGCAGTACTTC.

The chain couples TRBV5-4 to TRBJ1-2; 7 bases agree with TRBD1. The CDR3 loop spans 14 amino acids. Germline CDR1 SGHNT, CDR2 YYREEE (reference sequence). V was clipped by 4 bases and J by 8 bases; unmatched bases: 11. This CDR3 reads CASSEGQHDLGYTF. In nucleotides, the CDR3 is TGTGCCAGCAGCGAGGGACAGCATGATCTCGGCTACACCTTC. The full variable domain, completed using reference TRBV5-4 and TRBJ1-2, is ETGVTQSPTHLIKTRGQQVTLRCSSQSGHNTVSWYQQALGQGPQFIFQYYREEENGRGNFPPRFSGLQFPNYSSELNVNALELDDSALYLCASSEGQHDLGYTFGSGTRLTVV.

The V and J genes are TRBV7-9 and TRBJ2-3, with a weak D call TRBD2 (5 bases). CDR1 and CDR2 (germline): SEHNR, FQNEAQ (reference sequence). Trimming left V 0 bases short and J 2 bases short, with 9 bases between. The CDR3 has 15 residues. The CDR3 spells CASSLATGITDTQYF. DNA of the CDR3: TGTGCCAGCAGCTTAGCAACGGGAATCACAGATACGCAGTATTTT.

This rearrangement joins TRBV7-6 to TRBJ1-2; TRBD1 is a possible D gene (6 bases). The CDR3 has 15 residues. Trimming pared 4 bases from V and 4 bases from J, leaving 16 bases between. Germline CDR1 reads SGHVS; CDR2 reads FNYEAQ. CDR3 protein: CASSSGQKGGYGYTF. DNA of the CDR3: TGTGCCAGCAGCTCCGGACAGAAAGGAGGCTATGGCTACACCTTC.

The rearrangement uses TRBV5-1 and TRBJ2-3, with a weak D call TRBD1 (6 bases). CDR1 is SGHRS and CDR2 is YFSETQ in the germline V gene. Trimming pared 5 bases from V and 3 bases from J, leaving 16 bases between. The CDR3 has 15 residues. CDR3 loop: CASRLGAGVTDTQYF. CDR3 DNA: TGCGCCAGCAGACTCGGGGCAGGGGTGACAGATACGCAGTATTTT.

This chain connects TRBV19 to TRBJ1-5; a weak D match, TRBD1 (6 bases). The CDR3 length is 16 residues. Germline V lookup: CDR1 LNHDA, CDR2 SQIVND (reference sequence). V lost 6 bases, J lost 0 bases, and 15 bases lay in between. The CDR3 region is CASRNSGTLSNQPQHF. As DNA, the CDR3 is TGTGCCAGTAGAAATAGCGGGACACTTAGCAATCAGCCCCAGCATTTT.

CDR3 in amino acids: CASSNPSSGSSYEQYF. The CDR3 bases are TGTGCCAGTAGTAATCCGTCTAGCGGGAGCTCCTACGAGCAGTACTTC. The chain joins TRBV19 to TRBJ2-7, with 10 positions matching TRBD2. This CDR3 is built from 16 residues. Germline lookup yields CDR1 LNHDA and CDR2 SQIVND (reference sequence). V dropped 4 bases and J dropped 0; count of bases not matched to a gene: 6.

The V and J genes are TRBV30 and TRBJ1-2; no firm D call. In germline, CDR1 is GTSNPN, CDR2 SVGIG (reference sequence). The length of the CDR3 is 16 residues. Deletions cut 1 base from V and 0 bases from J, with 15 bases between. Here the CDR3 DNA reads TGTGCCTGGAGTGAATTAATTCTACCCACTAACTATGGCTACACCTTC. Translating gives CAWSELILPTNYGYTF.

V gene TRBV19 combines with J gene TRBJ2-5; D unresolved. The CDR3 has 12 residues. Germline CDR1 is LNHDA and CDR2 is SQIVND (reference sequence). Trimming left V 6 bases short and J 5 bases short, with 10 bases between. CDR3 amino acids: CASSPVGETQYF. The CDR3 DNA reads TGTGCCAGTAGCCCAGTCGGGGAGACCCAGTACTTC.

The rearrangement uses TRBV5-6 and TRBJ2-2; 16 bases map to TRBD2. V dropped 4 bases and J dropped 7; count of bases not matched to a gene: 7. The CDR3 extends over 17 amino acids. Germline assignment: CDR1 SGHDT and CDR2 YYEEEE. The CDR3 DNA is TGTGCCAGCAGCCCGGGACTAGCGGGAGGGCCAAACGGGGAGCTGTTTTTT. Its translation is CASSPGLAGGPNGELFF.

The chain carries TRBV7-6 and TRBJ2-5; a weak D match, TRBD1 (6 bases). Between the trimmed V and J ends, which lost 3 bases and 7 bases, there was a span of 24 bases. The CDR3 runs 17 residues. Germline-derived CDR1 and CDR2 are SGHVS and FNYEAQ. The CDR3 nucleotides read TGTGCCAGCAGCTTTAGCGCCCTACAGGGTAGGGTAAGGACCCAGTACTTC. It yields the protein CASSFSALQGRVRTQYF.

The CDR3 region is CASAGEDQPQHF. CDR3 DNA sequence: TGTGCTAGTGCGGGGGAGGATCAGCCCCAGCATTTT. The chain is built from TRBV12-5 and TRBJ1-5; D might be TRBD1 (5 bases). Trimming removed 7 bases at V and 5 bases at J, with 9 bases between. The germline gives CDR1 LGHNT, CDR2 FRNRAP. The CDR3 contains 12 residues.

The CDR3 DNA sequence: TGCGCCAGCAGTACCCGACCACTAGCGGGAATTAAAGAGACCCAGTACTTC. This codes for CASSTRPLAGIKETQYF. The chain recombines TRBV5-1 with TRBJ2-5; 10 nucleotides line up with TRBD2. J was trimmed by 3 bases and V by 5 bases; bases with no gene match: 13. Germline V CDR1 and CDR2: SGHRS, YFSETQ. The CDR3 length is 17 residues.

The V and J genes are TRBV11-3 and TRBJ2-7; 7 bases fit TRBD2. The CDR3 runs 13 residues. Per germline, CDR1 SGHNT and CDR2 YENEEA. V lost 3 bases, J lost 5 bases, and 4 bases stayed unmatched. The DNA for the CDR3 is TGTGCCAGCAGCTTGCACGGGGGGAACGAGCAGTACTTC. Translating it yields CASSLHGGNEQYF.

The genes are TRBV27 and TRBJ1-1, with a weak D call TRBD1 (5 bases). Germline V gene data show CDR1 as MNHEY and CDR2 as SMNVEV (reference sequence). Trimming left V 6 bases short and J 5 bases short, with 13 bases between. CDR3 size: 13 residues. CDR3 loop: CASSYRRGTEAFF. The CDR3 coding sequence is TGTGCCAGCAGCTACAGGAGGGGAACTGAAGCTTTCTTT.

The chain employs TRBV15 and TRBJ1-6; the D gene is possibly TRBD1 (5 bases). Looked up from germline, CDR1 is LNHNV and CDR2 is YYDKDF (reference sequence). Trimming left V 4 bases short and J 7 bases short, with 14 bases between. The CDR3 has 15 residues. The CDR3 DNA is TGTGCCACCAGCATTGCGACAGTCCCGAATTCACCCCTCCACTTT. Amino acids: CATSIATVPNSPLHF.

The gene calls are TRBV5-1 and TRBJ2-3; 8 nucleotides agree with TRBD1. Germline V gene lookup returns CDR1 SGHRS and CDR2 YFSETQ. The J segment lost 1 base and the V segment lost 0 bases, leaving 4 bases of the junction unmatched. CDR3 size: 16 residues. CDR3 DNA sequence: TGCGCCAGCAGCTTGGAGGCAGGGGGCGGCACAGATACGCAGTATTTT. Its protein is CASSLEAGGGTDTQYF. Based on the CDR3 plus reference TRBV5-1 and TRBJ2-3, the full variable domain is KAGVTQTPRYLIKTRGQQVTLSCSPISGHRSVSWYQQTPGQGLQFLFEYFSETQRNKGNFPGRFSGRQFSNSRSEMNVSTLELGDSALYLCASSLEAGGGTDTQYFGPGTRLTVL.

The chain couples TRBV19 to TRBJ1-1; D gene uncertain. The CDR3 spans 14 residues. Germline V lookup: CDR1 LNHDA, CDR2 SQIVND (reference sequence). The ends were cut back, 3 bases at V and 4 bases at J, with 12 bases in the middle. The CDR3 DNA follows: TGTGCCAGTAGTATCATAAGGTCGGGCACTGAAGCTTTCTTT. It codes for CASSIIRSGTEAFF.

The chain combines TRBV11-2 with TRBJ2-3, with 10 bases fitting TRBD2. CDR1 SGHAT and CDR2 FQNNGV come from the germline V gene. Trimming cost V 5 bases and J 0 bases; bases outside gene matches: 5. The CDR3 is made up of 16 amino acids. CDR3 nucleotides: TGTGCCAGCAGCGCCCAAGCGGGAGGGAGCACAGATACGCAGTATTTT. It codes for CASSAQAGGSTDTQYF.

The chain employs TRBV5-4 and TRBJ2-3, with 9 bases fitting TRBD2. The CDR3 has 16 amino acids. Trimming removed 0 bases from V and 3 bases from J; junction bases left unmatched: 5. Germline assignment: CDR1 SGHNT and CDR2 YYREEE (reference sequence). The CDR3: CASSLGVAGVTDTQYF. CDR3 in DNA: TGTGCCAGCAGCTTGGGAGTAGCGGGAGTAACAGATACGCAGTATTTT.

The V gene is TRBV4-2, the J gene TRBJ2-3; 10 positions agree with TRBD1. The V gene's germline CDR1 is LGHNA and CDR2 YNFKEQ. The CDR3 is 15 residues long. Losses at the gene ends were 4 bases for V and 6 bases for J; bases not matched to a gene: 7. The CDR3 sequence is CASSPSGTGVDTQYF. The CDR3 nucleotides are TGTGCCAGCAGCCCGTCCGGGACAGGGGTGGATACGCAGTATTTT.

In DNA, the CDR3 is TGTGCCAGCAGCCAAAATAGCGGGAGGGCAAGGGAGCAGTACTTC. Protein product: CASSQNSGRAREQYF. The chain recombines TRBV7-9 with TRBJ2-7, with 11 bases matching TRBD2. CDR1 is SEHNR and CDR2 is FQNEAQ in the germline V gene (reference sequence). J was trimmed by 7 bases and V by 5 bases; bases with no gene match: 10. The CDR3 consists of 15 residues.

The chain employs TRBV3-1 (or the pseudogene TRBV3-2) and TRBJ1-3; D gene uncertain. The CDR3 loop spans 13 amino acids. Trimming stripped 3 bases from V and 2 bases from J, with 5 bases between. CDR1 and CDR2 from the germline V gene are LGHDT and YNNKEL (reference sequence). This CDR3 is CASSHSTGNTIYF. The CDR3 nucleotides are TGTGCCAGCAGCCATTCCACTGGAAACACCATATATTTT.

The DNA for the CDR3 is TGTGCCAGCAGCCAAAGAGACAGGAACACTGAAGCTTTCTTT. This codes for CASSQRDRNTEAFF. The chain couples TRBV3-1 (or the pseudogene TRBV3-2) to TRBJ1-1; a weak D match, TRBD1 (5 bases). The CDR3 sequence is 14 residues long. Trimming stripped 2 bases from V and 1 base from J, with 8 bases between. Germline assignment: CDR1 LGHDT and CDR2 YNNKEL (reference sequence).